This entry lists 13 T cell receptor beta chains sequenced from one sample in a study of blood T cell repertoires in COVID-19. The repertoire was sequenced with immunoSEQ multiplex PCR; TCRdb's copy has only in-frame clones and lacks some. The table includes some 260,000 clones, 70% to 90% detected once. Sequencing used PBMCs or T cells enriched from blood (not recorded which). Every receptor here comes from a middle-aged man who had recovered from COVID-19.

The V gene is TRBV7-9, the J gene TRBJ1-1, with 8 bases lining up with TRBD1. CDR3 length: 16 residues. The V segment lost 2 bases and the J segment 4 bases; nucleotides outside the gene matches: 9. CDR1 is SEHNR, CDR2 FQNEAQ, per germline (reference sequence). The CDR3 loop is CASSLQSTGQGTEAFF. For the CDR3, the DNA is TGTGCCAGCAGCTTACAATCCACAGGACAGGGCACTGAAGCTTTCTTT.

This chain uses TRBV3-1 (or the pseudogene TRBV3-2) with TRBJ2-3; D is uncertain. Germline CDR1 reads LGHDT; CDR2 reads YNNKEL (reference sequence). The CDR3 has 11 residues. V was cut by 3 bases and J by 6 bases, with 4 bases left in between. DNA of the CDR3: TGTGCCAGCAGCCAGGCCGATACGCAGTATTTT. This codes for CASSQADTQYF.

The CDR3 loop is CASSQDYYEQYF. CDR3 DNA: TGCGCCAGCAGCCAAGATTACTACGAGCAGTACTTC. The chain has TRBV4-1 and TRBJ2-7, with D uncertain. Germline CDR1 and CDR2: MGHRA and YSYEKL. CDR3 length equals 12 residues. V gave up 0 bases and J gave up 3 bases, with 3 bases separating them.

CDR3 protein: CASSLVAGTEAFF. CDR3 in DNA: TGTGCCAGCAGCTTAGTAGCCGGCACTGAAGCTTTCTTT. V gene TRBV11-2 combines with J gene TRBJ1-1; D remains unclear. Germline CDR1 SGHAT, CDR2 FQNNGV. CDR3 length: 13 residues. The V end was cut by 1 base, the J end by 4 bases, with 7 bases between.

The V call is TRBV5-1, the J call TRBJ1-4, with 9 bases fitting TRBD1. Germline lookup yields CDR1 SGHRS and CDR2 YFSETQ. V shed 5 bases and J 3 bases; nucleotides not matched to a gene: 14. This CDR3 region has 18 residues. CDR3 DNA sequence: TGCGCCAGCAGTTCCGGGACAGGGAATCTTCTGGCTAATGAAAAACTGTTTTTT. Its protein is CASSSGTGNLLANEKLFF. Supplemented by reference TRBV5-1 and TRBJ1-4, the full variable domain reads KAGVTQTPRYLIKTRGQQVTLSCSPISGHRSVSWYQQTPGQGLQFLFEYFSETQRNKGNFPGRFSGRQFSNSRSEMNVSTLELGDSALYLCASSSGTGNLLANEKLFFGSGTQLSVL.

The chain has TRBV7-2 and TRBJ2-7; D not resolved. The CDR3 is made up of 14 amino acids. Trimming left V 1 base short and J 3 bases short, with 10 bases between. Germline CDR1 SGHTA, CDR2 FQGNSA. CDR3 sequence: CASSLVPQIYEQYF. Written as DNA, the CDR3 is TGTGCCAGCAGCTTAGTCCCACAGATCTACGAGCAGTACTTC.

V is TRBV4-3 and J is TRBJ1-5, with 9 positions matching TRBD1. The CDR3 covers 17 residues. The J segment lost 1 base and the V segment lost 8 bases, leaving 12 bases of the junction unmatched. Looked up from germline, CDR1 is LGHNA and CDR2 is YSLEER. DNA for the CDR3: TGCGCCAGCCAAAACTCCTACAGGGGGCTGAGCAATCAGCCCCAGCATTTT. The encoded protein is CASQNSYRGLSNQPQHF.

The genes are TRBV2 and TRBJ1-2, with 8 bases aligning to TRBD1. This CDR3 is built from 12 residues. V was pared by 10 bases and J by 6 bases, with 7 bases of the junction left unmatched. Germline V gene lookup returns CDR1 SNHLY and CDR2 FYNNEI. Here the CDR3 reads CANGQGGDGYTF. The CDR3 DNA reads TGTGCCAACGGACAGGGTGGGGATGGCTACACCTTC.

The chain combines TRBV20-1 with TRBJ2-1; 14 bases match TRBD2. Germline CDR1 and CDR2: DFQATT and SNEGSKA (reference sequence). This CDR3 contains 15 residues. V shed 3 bases and J 5 bases; nucleotides not matched to a gene: 3. CDR3: CSASKGLAGDNEQFF. The CDR3 bases are TGCAGTGCTAGTAAGGGACTAGCGGGAGACAATGAGCAGTTCTTC.

The V gene is TRBV12-3 or TRBV12-4, the J gene TRBJ2-3, with unresolved D. Between the trimmed V and J ends, which lost 4 bases and 5 bases, there was a span of 4 bases. CDR3 length: 11 amino acids. CDR3 sequence reads: CASSYQDTQYF. The DNA for the CDR3 is TGTGCCAGCAGTTATCAAGATACGCAGTATTTT.

The V call is TRBV27, the J call TRBJ2-3; 9 bases map to TRBD2. This CDR3 comprises 14 residues. CDR1 is MNHEY, CDR2 SMNVEV, per germline (reference sequence). Trimming removed 3 bases from V and 4 bases from J; junction bases left unmatched: 2. The CDR3: CASSFLAGPDTQYF. CDR3 coding DNA: TGTGCCAGCAGTTTTCTAGCGGGGCCAGATACGCAGTATTTT.

The rearrangement links TRBV11-2 to TRBJ2-1; D is ambiguous. The CDR3 has 15 amino acids. CDR1 and CDR2 (germline): SGHAT, FQNNGV. Trimming cost V 7 bases and J 0 bases, with 13 bases left between them. The CDR3 coding sequence is TGTGCCAGCACCCAAGCTCTTAGCTCCTACAATGAGCAGTTCTTC. Translated, it gives CASTQALSSYNEQFF.

This clone was detected only once. The chain is built from TRBV27 and TRBJ1-5, with 7 bases aligning to TRBD1. Germline V gene data show CDR1 as MNHEY and CDR2 as SMNVEV (reference sequence). V was clipped by 2 bases and J by 3 bases; unmatched bases: 1. The CDR3 length is 14 residues. The CDR3 loop is CASSLTGANQPQHF. Written as DNA, the CDR3 is TGTGCCAGCAGTTTAACAGGGGCCAATCAGCCCCAGCATTTT.